A single sample gave rise to the 30 T cell receptor beta chains below, sequenced in a study of post-analysis software for immune sequencing data. The study, taken as a whole, reports: Compared with controls, patients had more of about 5 TRBV segments, including TRBV5-6, TRBV5-1 and TRBV20-1.

Which antigens these TCRs recognize remains unknown. Unique-molecular-identifier-tagged TCR beta cDNA libraries were used. MiXCR, run by TCRdb on the PCR reads, gives a single entry per CDR3 protein. Of hundreds of thousands of distinct CDR3 sequences in the sample, roughly 27% are singletons; the top ten hold roughly 0.57%. The sequencing input was blood. These receptors were taken from a girl aged 10-17 years with multiple sclerosis.

The V and J genes are TRBV2 and TRBJ1-6, with 10 bases identical to TRBD1. Trimming at V came to 9 bases and at J to 8 bases, leaving 7 bases not matched to a gene. Per germline, CDR1 SNHLY and CDR2 FYNNEI. CDR3 length: 14 residues. The DNA of the CDR3 is TGTGCCAGTCGCCGACAGGGGGCTCATTCACCCCTCCACTTT. It is translated as CASRRQGAHSPLHF.

The rearrangement links TRBV15 to TRBJ2-3, with 9 nucleotides matching TRBD2. Germline CDR1 LNHNV, CDR2 YYDKDF (reference sequence). The CDR3 length is 17 residues. The trim removed 3 bases at V and 5 bases at J, leaving 12 bases unmatched. The DNA of the CDR3 is TGTGCCACCAGCAGGCGGTTGGGCGGGGGGGCTCTAGATACGCAGTATTTT. This translates into CATSRRLGGGALDTQYF.

This clonotype was counted between two and nine times. The CDR3 DNA follows: TGCGCCAGCAGCTTGCGGCAGGGGGTAGCCGAGCAGTACTTC. Protein: CASSLRQGVAEQYF. The chain employs TRBV5-1 and TRBJ2-7; TRBD1 agrees at 7 bases. The CDR3 spans 14 residues. Per the germline V gene, CDR1 is SGHRS and CDR2 is YFSETQ. Trimming at V came to 1 base and at J to 6 bases, leaving 7 bases not matched to a gene.

This clonotype has a handful of counts. This chain links TRBV14 with TRBJ2-1; 11 positions agree with TRBD2. There are 17 residues in the CDR3. CDR1 and CDR2 (germline): SGHDN, FVKESK. V trimming: 1 base; J trimming: 8 bases; junction bases outside the gene matches: 10. CDR3 nucleotide sequence: TGTGCCAGCAGCCAAGTCGTGGCTAGCGGGGGGAACTATGAGCAGTTCTTC. Protein: CASSQVVASGGNYEQFF.

In its sample, this clonotype was seen once. This chain links TRBV21-1 with TRBJ1-1. TRBV21-1 is assigned pseudogene status. The CDR3 length is 10 residues. CDR3 sequence reads: CASSKRPAFF. CDR3 in DNA: TGTGCCAGCAGCAAACGGCCAGCTTTCTTT.

This clonotype turned up a few times. The junction does not match germline at one end; this may be a read error. This chain joins TRBV20-1 and TRBJ1-5; perhaps TRBD1 as D (5 bases). CDR1 and CDR2 from the germline V gene are DFQATT and SNEGSKA (reference sequence). The CDR3 sequence is 14 residues long. DNA for the CDR3: TGCAGTGCGAGAGAGGGGTATAGCAATCAGCCCCAGCATTTT. This translates into CSAREGYSNQPQHF.

On this clonotype itself: The junction and the germline gene differ at one end; a read error may be behind it. The chain joins TRBV6-5 to TRBJ2-5; D possibly matches TRBD1 or TRBD2 (6 bases each). The CDR3 covers 14 residues. Germline V gene data show CDR1 as MNHEY and CDR2 as SVGAGI. As DNA, the CDR3 is TGCGCCAGCAGTAGGGCCGGGGGCAAAGAGACCCAGTACTTC. It is translated as CASSRAGGKETQYF.

This chain links TRBV20-1 with TRBJ2-7; 11 bases map to TRBD2. Germline CDR1 reads DFQATT; CDR2 reads SNEGSKA (reference sequence). CDR3 length: 16 residues. Trimming at V came to 3 bases and at J to 1 base, leaving 8 bases not matched to a gene. Here the CDR3 reads CSARGTSGDRSYEQYF. For the CDR3, the DNA is TGCAGTGCTAGGGGGACTAGCGGAGATAGATCCTACGAGCAGTACTTC.

Comments on this clonotype: At one end the junction does not follow the germline gene, possibly because of a read error. The V gene is TRBV7-7, the J gene TRBJ2-3; 9 bases fit TRBD1. Germline lookup yields CDR1 SSHAT and CDR2 FNYEAQ (reference sequence). The CDR3 extends over 13 amino acids. The CDR3 DNA sequence: TGTGCTAGCAGCTCCGACAGGGGGGATACGCAGTATTTT. Its translation: CASSSDRGDTQYF.

The rearrangement uses TRBV25-1 and TRBJ1-4; 8 bases are shared with TRBD1. The junction had 6 bases not matched to a gene; V was cut back by 7 bases and J by 5 bases. In germline, CDR1 is MGHDK, CDR2 SYGVNS. CDR3 length: 14 amino acids. The CDR3: CASKTGTGNEKLFF. The CDR3 DNA sequence: TGTGCCAGCAAAACCGGGACAGGAAATGAAAAACTGTTTTTT.

The rearrangement joins TRBV6-1 to TRBJ2-1; the D gene could be TRBD1 or TRBD2 (5 bases each). V lost 2 bases to trimming and J lost 9 bases, with 17 bases between them. This CDR3 has 15 amino acids. Germline V gene sequence: CDR1 MNHNS, CDR2 SASEGT. The CDR3 DNA is TGTGCCAGCAGTGAAACGCGGGCAGGGTGGAGTGAGCAGTTCTTC. Translated, it gives CASSETRAGWSEQFF.

The genes are TRBV12-3 or TRBV12-4 and TRBJ2-7; 9 bases agree with TRBD1. The V segment lost 5 bases and the J segment 6 bases; nucleotides outside the gene matches: 11. The CDR3 covers 15 residues. The CDR3 sequence: CASSRDDRGIPEQYF. CDR3 bases: TGTGCCAGCAGTCGCGATGACAGGGGGATTCCCGAGCAGTACTTC.

This clonotype was detected only a few times. The chain employs TRBV12-3 or TRBV12-4 and TRBJ2-6; D might be TRBD1 (6 bases). This CDR3 is 17 amino acids long. Trimming shortened V by 2 bases and J by 2 bases, and 13 bases separated the two germline ends. CDR3 amino acids: CASSLRLGGTGANVLTF. CDR3 bases: TGTGCCAGCAGTTTAAGGTTAGGGGGAACTGGGGCCAACGTCCTGACTTTC.

Regarding this clonotype: The junction departs from germline at one end; a sequencing error may be responsible. This chain links TRBV5-1 with TRBJ2-7, with D hard to call. Germline CDR1 SGHRS, CDR2 YFSETQ. This CDR3 region has 15 residues. In DNA, the CDR3 is TGCGCCAGCAGCGACATCAGGACGGGCTCCTACGAACAGTACTTC. Protein sequence: CASSDIRTGSYEQYF.

The chain employs TRBV6-2 or TRBV6-3 and TRBJ2-1; 10 bases are a match to TRBD2. The DNA end lines up better with TRBJ2-7; the J call may be wrong. The CDR3 runs to 17 residues. CDR1 is MNHEY and CDR2 is SVGEGT in the germline V gene. The CDR3 nucleotides are TGTGCCAGCAGTTACCTCCCTAGCGGGAGCTCCTACAATGAGCAGTACTTC. Translating it yields CASSYLPSGSSYNEQYF.

The chain couples TRBV9 to TRBJ1-2; TRBD1 matches 8 bases. With V trimmed by 0 bases and J by 4 bases, 2 bases remained unmatched. Germline V lookup: CDR1 SGDLS, CDR2 YYNGEE. The CDR3 length is 14 residues. The CDR3 DNA reads as TGTGCCAGCAGCGTAGACAGGGGGGCCTATGGCTACACCTTC. It encodes CASSVDRGAYGYTF.

The J gene is TRBJ2-5, the V gene TRBV10-3, with 9 bases matching TRBD1. The CDR3 is made up of 15 amino acids. Per the germline V gene, CDR1 is ENHRY and CDR2 is SYGVKD. With 2 bases clipped from V and 6 bases from J, the junction kept 7 bases outside the gene matches. The CDR3 protein is CAISEGTGIEKTQYF. CDR3 DNA sequence: TGTGCCATCAGTGAGGGGACAGGGATTGAGAAGACCCAGTACTTC.

The V and J genes are TRBV5-1 and TRBJ1-6; 10 nucleotides agree with TRBD1. Germline V CDR1 and CDR2: SGHRS, YFSETQ. The CDR3 runs to 16 residues. J gave up 8 bases and V 4 bases, and 9 bases lay outside the gene matches. Here the CDR3 reads CASSQGQGKRDSPLHF. CDR3 bases: TGCGCCAGCAGCCAGGGACAGGGGAAGAGGGATTCACCCCTCCACTTT.

The chain links TRBV20-1 to TRBJ2-7; 10 bases fit TRBD2. The CDR3 extends over 14 amino acids. Germline values: CDR1 DFQATT, CDR2 SNEGSKA (reference sequence). Trimming removed 3 bases from V and 6 bases from J; junction bases left unmatched: 8. This CDR3 reads CSASLTSGNSEQYF. The CDR3 coding sequence is TGCAGTGCTAGTTTAACTAGCGGGAACTCCGAGCAGTACTTC.

On this clonotype itself: A much more abundant neighbour one base away suggests this may be a read error. The J gene is TRBJ2-7, the V gene TRBV28; 16 bases match TRBD2. From germline, CDR1 is MDHEN and CDR2 SYDVKM. CDR3 size: 17 residues. CDR3 sequence reads: CTSSLLGLAGGPREQYF. In DNA, the CDR3 is TGTACCAGCAGTTTATTGGGACTAGCGGGAGGGCCACGAGAGCAGTACTTC. The full variable domain, rest sourced from reference TRBV28 and TRBJ2-7, is DVKVTQSSRYLVKRTGEKVFLECVQDMDHENMFWYRQDPGLGLRLIYFSYDVKMKEKGDIPEGYSVSREKKERFSLILESASTNQTSMYLCTSSLLGLAGGPREQYFGPGTRLTVT.

As concerns this clonotype: One junction end does not reproduce the germline sequence, and a read error may be involved. This rearrangement joins TRBV12-3 or TRBV12-4 to TRBJ2-3; D gene uncertain. The CDR3 has 14 amino acids. The CDR3 DNA reads TGTGCCAGCAGCCATCTCCTTAGGGCAGATACGGAGTATTTT. Translation gives CASSHLLRADTEYF.

V and J are TRBV7-2 and TRBJ1-2; the match to TRBD1 covers 8 bases. Germline CDR1 SGHTA, CDR2 FQGNSA. CDR3 length: 13 amino acids. V dropped 5 bases and J dropped 8; count of bases not matched to a gene: 7. The CDR3 sequence: CASSLQGEGGYTF. CDR3 bases: TGTGCCAGCAGCCTACAGGGGGAGGGCGGCTACACCTTC.

The rearrangement uses TRBV9 and TRBJ2-1; D call uncertain. V dropped 0 bases and J dropped 10 bases, with 11 bases sitting between them. The CDR3 loop spans 13 amino acids. The germline V gene encodes CDR1 SGDLS and CDR2 YYNGEE. The CDR3 coding sequence is TGTGCCAGCAGCGTAGGTATCGTGGGCGAGCAGTTCTTC. Its protein product is CASSVGIVGEQFF.

This clonotype was observed a few times. The chain recombines TRBV12-3 or TRBV12-4 with TRBJ1-2; weak D call: TRBD1 (5 bases). The CDR3 contains 13 residues. Trimming stripped 4 bases from V and 9 bases from J, with 15 bases between. Here the CDR3 reads CASSWGPRGRYTF. Here the CDR3 DNA reads TGTGCCAGCAGTTGGGGACCCCGGGGACGCTACACCTTC.

With regard to this clonotype: Just one base apart from a much larger clone, this may be a read error. The genes are TRBV5-5 and TRBJ2-7, with D hard to call. Trimming took 0 bases from V and 0 from J, leaving 16 bases between them. The CDR3 totals 17 residues. Germline CDR1 is SGHKS and CDR2 is YYEKEE (reference sequence). The CDR3 sequence is CASSLDAQWVSSYEQYF. CDR3 nucleotide sequence: TGTGCCAGCAGCTTGGATGCCCAGTGGGTGAGCTCCTACGAGCAGTACTTC. The whole variable domain, remainder taken from reference TRBV5-5 and TRBJ2-7, is DAGVTQSPTHLIKTRGQQVTLRCSPISGHKSVSWYQQVLGQGPQFIFQYYEKEERGRGNFPDRFSARQFPNYSSELNVNALLLGDSALYLCASSLDAQWVSSYEQYFGPGTRLTVT.

The chain links TRBV24-1 to TRBJ2-3; D might be TRBD2 (5 bases). The CDR3 has 16 amino acids. Trimming removed 3 bases at V and 6 bases at J, with 18 bases between. Germline V gives CDR1 KGHDR, CDR2 SFDVKD. The chain's CDR3 is CATSDNSDYLGDTQYF. CDR3 nucleotides: TGTGCCACCAGTGATAACAGCGACTACCTGGGGGATACGCAGTATTTT.

This clonotype was detected a few times. The chain links TRBV4-1 to TRBJ2-3; D uncertain. CDR3 length equals 17 residues. CDR1 and CDR2 from the germline V gene are MGHRA and YSYEKL. V lost 1 base and J lost 2, with 16 bases in between. CDR3 region: CASSQVAATPLTDTQYF. CDR3 DNA sequence: TGCGCCAGCAGCCAAGTTGCCGCGACCCCACTCACAGATACGCAGTATTTT.

This clonotype appeared a few times. This rearrangement joins TRBV5-1 to TRBJ2-5; 7 bases fit TRBD2. CDR1 and CDR2 from the germline V gene are SGHRS and YFSETQ. The CDR3 is 15 amino acids. J gave up 5 bases and V 1 base, and 8 bases lay outside the gene matches. The CDR3 bases are TGCGCCAGCAGCTTGTGGCGGGGGACCGGGGAGACCCAGTACTTC. Encoded protein: CASSLWRGTGETQYF.

This clonotype was seen a few times. The chain couples TRBV11-2 to TRBJ2-1; TRBD2 matches at 12 bases. The V gene's germline CDR1 is SGHAT and CDR2 FQNNGV. This CDR3 is 15 amino acids long. After removal of 4 bases from V and 9 bases from J, the junction contained 7 bases not matched to a gene. Here the CDR3 reads CASSSLAGGRTEQFF. The CDR3 DNA reads as TGTGCCAGCAGCTCCCTAGCGGGAGGGCGCACTGAGCAGTTCTTC.

The rearrangement links TRBV7-9 to TRBJ2-5; the D is unclear. V lost 5 bases and J 4 bases, leaving 8 bases between the germline ends. There are 12 residues in the CDR3. Looked up from germline, CDR1 is SEHNR and CDR2 is FQNEAQ (reference sequence). CDR3 in DNA: TGTGCCAGCAGCGCCTCGTTAGAGACCCAGTACTTC. It is translated as CASSASLETQYF. The full variable domain, completed using reference TRBV7-9 and TRBJ2-5, is DTGVSQNPRHKITKRGQNVTFRCDPISEHNRLYWYRQTLGQGPEFLTYFQNEAQLEKSRLLSDRFSAERPKGSFSTLEIQRTEQGDSAMYLCASSASLETQYFGPGTRLLVL.